The 24 T cell receptor beta chains in this list originate from one sample, sequenced in a study of blood T cell repertoires in COVID-19. Clones were read by immunoSEQ multiplex PCR, and TCRdb kept only the in-frame ones, dropping some. The data hold under 200,000 clones, with 75% to 90% observed a single time. Sequencing was done on a sample of PBMCs or T cells enriched from blood (not recorded which). Receptors originate from a woman aged 55-69 years who had recovered from COVID-19.

The chain combines TRBV2 with TRBJ2-7, with 7 bases lining up with TRBD1. Looked up from germline, CDR1 is SNHLY and CDR2 is FYNNEI. The length of the CDR3 is 13 residues. The V and J ends lost 7 bases and 2 bases, in that order; junction bases with no gene match: 5. For the CDR3, the DNA is TGTGCCAGCACCGGGGACAGTACCTACGAGCAGTACTTC. Protein product: CASTGDSTYEQYF.

This clone was recorded only once. The gene calls are TRBV19 and TRBJ1-4; perhaps TRBD1 as D (5 bases). Germline-derived CDR1 and CDR2 are LNHDA and SQIVND (reference sequence). With 5 bases removed from V and 8 bases from J, the gap between germline ends came to 9 bases. CDR3 size: 12 residues. In DNA form, the CDR3 reads TGTGCCAGTAGTGGGACTCTCGAAAAACTGTTTTTT. As protein: CASSGTLEKLFF.

The V gene is TRBV18, the J gene TRBJ1-1; 8 nucleotides align to TRBD1. Germline CDR1 reads KGHSH; CDR2 reads LQKENI. The V segment lost 5 bases and the J segment 0 bases; nucleotides outside the gene matches: 8. The CDR3 contains 16 residues. This CDR3 reads CASSSLGQGLNTEAFF. The DNA for the CDR3 is TGTGCCAGCTCATCACTTGGACAGGGCTTGAACACTGAAGCTTTCTTT.

This rearrangement joins TRBV27 to TRBJ1-2, with no clear D. This CDR3 is built from 12 residues. With 4 bases removed from V and 8 bases from J, the gap between germline ends came to 11 bases. Germline lookup yields CDR1 MNHEY and CDR2 SMNVEV (reference sequence). The CDR3 coding sequence is TGTGCCAGCAGTTCGAGCCCAGGAGGCTACACCTTC. Its translation: CASSSSPGGYTF.

This sequence joins TRBV7-2 and TRBJ1-1, with D possibly TRBD1 on 5 matching bases. CDR3 size: 14 residues. Germline lookup yields CDR1 SGHTA and CDR2 FQGNSA. V was trimmed by 1 base and J by 8 bases, leaving 14 bases between them. The chain's CDR3 is CASSLGRQLTEAFF. The CDR3 DNA reads TGTGCCAGCAGCTTAGGTCGACAGTTGACGGAAGCTTTCTTT. Full variable domain (outside the CDR3, taken from reference TRBV7-2 and TRBJ1-1): GAGVSQSPSNKVTEKGKDVELRCDPISGHTALYWYRQSLGQGLEFLIYFQGNSAPDKSGLPSDRFSAERTGGSVSTLTIQRTQQEDSAVYLCASSLGRQLTEAFFGQGTRLTVV.

This chain uses TRBV6-2 or TRBV6-3 with TRBJ1-5; 10 bases line up with TRBD1. Germline values: CDR1 MNHEY, CDR2 SVGEGT. The CDR3 has 14 residues. Trimming took 5 bases from V and 6 from J; bases not matched to a gene: 4. The CDR3 DNA reads TGTGCCAGCAGTACCGGGACAGGGGTTCAGCCCCAGCATTTT. This gives the protein CASSTGTGVQPQHF.

This chain uses TRBV6-1 with TRBJ1-1; D is unclear. Germline loops: CDR1 MNHNS, CDR2 SASEGT. V was shortened by 1 base and J by 10 bases, with 19 bases between the two germline ends. The CDR3 is 15 amino acids. CDR3 nucleotides: TGTGCCAGCAGTGAAGGTCGCAACAGCGGTAAAGGAGCTTTCTTT. It translates to CASSEGRNSGKGAFF.

This chain joins TRBV6-5 and TRBJ1-6; possibly TRBD1 for D (6 bases). The V end lost 4 bases, the J end lost 7 bases, and 14 bases lay between the germline ends. The CDR3 is made up of 15 amino acids. From germline, CDR1 is MNHEY and CDR2 SVGAGI. As DNA, the CDR3 is TGTGCCAGCAGTTCCGGCGGGGGCTACAATTCACCCCTCCACTTT. Its protein product is CASSSGGGYNSPLHF.

The chain couples TRBV3-1 (or the pseudogene TRBV3-2) to TRBJ2-3; D perhaps matches TRBD2 (6 bases). The CDR3 contains 15 residues. Looked up from germline, CDR1 is LGHDT and CDR2 is YNNKEL (reference sequence). Trimming shortened V by 5 bases and J by 2 bases, and 14 bases separated the two germline ends. CDR3 sequence reads: CASSSRGTVTDTQYF. DNA for the CDR3: TGTGCCAGCAGCTCTCGGGGGACCGTCACAGATACGCAGTATTTT.

The rearrangement joins TRBV27 to TRBJ1-2; 7 bases line up with TRBD1. Unmatched junction bases numbered 2, after V lost 5 bases and J lost 2 bases. The CDR3 runs 13 residues. Germline V gives CDR1 MNHEY, CDR2 SMNVEV (reference sequence). The CDR3 DNA is TGTGCCAGCAGTGACAGGGCCAACTATGGCTACACCTTC. Residues: CASSDRANYGYTF.

This sequence joins TRBV6-1 and TRBJ2-5; maybe TRBD1 (6 bases). Trimming removed 2 bases from V and 5 bases from J, with 18 bases in between. The CDR3 length is 16 residues. CDR1 and CDR2 from the germline V gene are MNHNS and SASEGT. The chain's CDR3 is CASSEKLAGAGETQYF. DNA of the CDR3: TGTGCCAGCAGTGAAAAGTTGGCAGGGGCAGGGGAGACCCAGTACTTC.

CDR3 nucleotide sequence: TGTGCCAGCTCACCACCTATTCGGGACAGGGGCTGGGGTGAAGCTTTCTTT. The encoded protein is CASSPPIRDRGWGEAFF. V gene TRBV18 combines with J gene TRBJ1-1; 10 bases align to TRBD1. This CDR3 is 17 amino acids long. The V gene end was trimmed by 0 bases and the J gene end by 7 bases; junction bases not matched to a gene: 11. Germline CDR1 reads KGHSH; CDR2 reads LQKENI.

The chain employs TRBV5-8 and TRBJ1-2, with D unresolved. Between the trimmed V and J ends, which lost 6 bases and 3 bases, there was a span of 15 bases. Per the germline V gene, CDR1 is SGHTS and CDR2 is YDEGEE. The CDR3 runs to 14 residues. CDR3 DNA sequence: TGTGCCAGCACCCCAAGCGGGGATTACTATGGCTACACCTTC. Translating gives CASTPSGDYYGYTF. Together with reference TRBV5-8 and TRBJ1-2, the CDR3 gives the full variable domain: EAGVTQSPTHLIKTRGQQATLRCSPISGHTSVYWYQQALGLGLQFLLWYDEGEERNRGNFPPRFSGRQFPNYSSELNVNALELEDSALYLCASTPSGDYYGYTFGSGTRLTVV.

The V gene is TRBV9, the J gene TRBJ2-5, with 10 nucleotides matching TRBD2. V shed 2 bases and J 0 bases; nucleotides not matched to a gene: 1. This CDR3 is 15 amino acids long. The germline CDR1 and CDR2 sequences are SGDLS and YYNGEE. CDR3 coding DNA: TGTGCCAGCAGCGTTAGCGGGGGGTACCAAGAGACCCAGTACTTC. This gives the protein CASSVSGGYQETQYF.

This clone was detected once. This chain uses TRBV6-1 with TRBJ2-3, with 8 nucleotides matching TRBD2. With 3 bases clipped from V and 0 bases from J, the junction kept 2 bases outside the gene matches. CDR1 is MNHNS, CDR2 SASEGT, per germline. The CDR3 length is 15 residues. CDR3 sequence reads: CASSDGGASTDTQYF. Here the CDR3 DNA reads TGTGCCAGCAGTGACGGGGGGGCTAGCACAGATACGCAGTATTTT.

This chain joins TRBV3-1 (or the pseudogene TRBV3-2) and TRBJ2-7; 8 nucleotides align to TRBD1. The CDR3 runs 12 residues. After removal of 5 bases from V and 5 bases from J, the junction contained 2 bases not matched to a gene. Germline V gives CDR1 LGHDT, CDR2 YNNKEL (reference sequence). In DNA, the CDR3 is TGTGCCAGCAGCAGGACAGGGAACGAGCAGTACTTC. Amino acids: CASSRTGNEQYF.

This sequence joins TRBV25-1 and TRBJ2-5; D not resolved. The CDR3 is 15 residues long. CDR1 is MGHDK and CDR2 is SYGVNS in the germline V gene. V gave up 3 bases and J gave up 1 base, with 12 bases separating them. The CDR3 loop reads CASSDPTVIQETQYF. CDR3 nucleotides: TGTGCCAGCAGTGACCCTACGGTGATCCAAGAGACCCAGTACTTC.

This rearrangement joins TRBV2 to TRBJ2-1; 9 nucleotides align to TRBD2. The germline CDR1 and CDR2 sequences are SNHLY and FYNNEI. Trimming took 4 bases from V and 7 from J; bases not matched to a gene: 14. This CDR3 region has 17 residues. In nucleotides, the CDR3 is TGTGCCAGCAGTGCGGTTTTGTCAGCGGGGGGCAAAAATGAGCAGTTCTTC. Its translation is CASSAVLSAGGKNEQFF.

In this sample, this clone turned up a few times. The chain has TRBV5-1 and TRBJ1-5; 8 bases fit TRBD1. The germline gives CDR1 SGHRS, CDR2 YFSETQ. With V trimmed by 0 bases and J by 1 base, 6 bases remained unmatched. CDR3 length equals 17 residues. CDR3 in amino acids: CASSLGQTGASNQPQHF. Here the CDR3 DNA reads TGCGCCAGCAGCTTGGGCCAGACAGGGGCGAGCAATCAGCCCCAGCATTTT.

The J gene is TRBJ2-7, the V gene TRBV7-6, with 12 bases fitting TRBD2. The junction had 7 bases not matched to a gene; V was cut back by 5 bases and J by 2 bases. CDR3 length: 16 residues. Per the germline V gene, CDR1 is SGHVS and CDR2 is FNYEAQ. The CDR3 protein is CASSSGLAGFAYEQYF. The CDR3 DNA follows: TGTGCCAGCAGCAGCGGACTAGCGGGGTTCGCCTACGAGCAGTACTTC.

This rearrangement joins TRBV5-1 to TRBJ2-1; 9 nucleotides agree with TRBD2. Germline assignment: CDR1 SGHRS and CDR2 YFSETQ. J lost 6 bases, V lost 4 bases, and 11 bases had no gene match. This CDR3 is built from 16 residues. The CDR3 spells CASSKSGGPPPNEQFF. The DNA of the CDR3 is TGCGCCAGCAGCAAGAGCGGGGGGCCTCCCCCCAATGAGCAGTTCTTC.

The DNA for the CDR3 is TGCGCCAGCAGCCCTGGGAGGGATTCACCCCTCCACTTT. Its protein product is CASSPGRDSPLHF. V is TRBV5-1 and J is TRBJ1-6, with D unclear. The CDR3 extends over 13 amino acids. Germline V gene lookup returns CDR1 SGHRS and CDR2 YFSETQ. V shed 4 bases and J shed 8 bases, with 10 bases lying between them.

V and J are TRBV29-1 and TRBJ2-7, with 8 bases lining up with TRBD1. Germline CDR1 and CDR2: SQVTM and ANQGSEA. The CDR3 is 13 amino acids. J was trimmed by 7 bases and V by 6 bases; bases with no gene match: 11. CDR3 bases: TGCAGCGTATCTTCCCCCTGGACAGGGGAGCAGTACTTC. Translating gives CSVSSPWTGEQYF.

V is TRBV5-4 and J is TRBJ2-2, with 7 bases that match TRBD1. There are 15 residues in the CDR3. J gave up 1 base and V 4 bases, and 4 bases lay outside the gene matches. Germline V gene data show CDR1 as SGHNT and CDR2 as YYREEE (reference sequence). This CDR3 is CASSLRTGNTGELFF. As DNA, the CDR3 is TGTGCCAGCAGCCTGAGGACAGGGAACACCGGGGAGCTGTTTTTT. Looking up the rest from reference TRBV5-4 and TRBJ2-2 gives the full variable domain: ETGVTQSPTHLIKTRGQQVTLRCSSQSGHNTVSWYQQALGQGPQFIFQYYREEENGRGNFPPRFSGLQFPNYSSELNVNALELDDSALYLCASSLRTGNTGELFFGEGSRLTVL.